This paragraph covers one T cell receptor (beta chain) sequence. The antigen is not known. The sample belongs to a study of T cell responses to AZD1222 COVID-19 vaccine. Germline V gene sequence: CDR1 SGHTA, CDR2 FQGNSA. The V gene end was trimmed by 5 bases and the J gene end by 0 bases; junction bases not matched to a gene: 10. The CDR3 contains 18 residues. Profiled with immunoSEQ multiplex PCR; TCRdb holds only in-frame clones, not every one. The sample contains roughly 150,000 clones, 90% of which appear only once. Study-level results: Within unmutated variant regions lay the reported targets of nearly half of spike-specific TCRs. The study found vaccine-associated CD4 TCRs spanning spike, dominant at 160-218 and 743-854. Spike-specific TCR depth and breadth grew after two AZD1222 doses. The donors showed a predominance of white British ancestry and of females, with possible underestimation of clonal diversity.

The receptor comes from an adult who received the AZD1222 COVID-19 vaccine. The material sequenced was peripheral blood, taken 28 days after the second AZD1222 dose. The gene calls are TRBV7-2 and TRBJ1-6; 7 bases map to TRBD1. The CDR3 DNA sequence: TGTGCCAGCAGCCACAGGGGCGCCTTTAGCTCCTATAATTCACCCCTCCACTTT. Translated: CASSHRGAFSSYNSPLHF.